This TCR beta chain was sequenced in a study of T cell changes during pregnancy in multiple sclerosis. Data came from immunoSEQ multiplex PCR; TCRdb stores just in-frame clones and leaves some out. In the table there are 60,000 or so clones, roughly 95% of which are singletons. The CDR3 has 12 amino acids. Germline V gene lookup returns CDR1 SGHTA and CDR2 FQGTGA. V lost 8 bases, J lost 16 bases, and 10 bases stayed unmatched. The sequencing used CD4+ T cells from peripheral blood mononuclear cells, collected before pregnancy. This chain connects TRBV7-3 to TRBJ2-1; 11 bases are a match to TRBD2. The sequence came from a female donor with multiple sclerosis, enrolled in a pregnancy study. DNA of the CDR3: TGTGCCAGCGGTTCCACTAGCGGGAGAAAATTCTTC. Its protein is CASGSTSGRKFF.